The T cell receptor (beta chain) under discussion was sequenced for a study of T cells after posttransplantation cyclophosphamide. Findings and limits, study-wide: Tissue-infiltrating T cells from skin or gut overlapped little with blood T cells.

On this clone itself: Antigen: not known.

Cells defined as naive were viable CD3+CD4+ or CD3+CD8+ and CCR7+CD45RA+CD45RO-CD95-CD27+CD28+. Some clones are missing from TCRdb's copy, which holds only in-frame ones; the method was immunoSEQ multiplex PCR. The profile shows around 16,000 clones, about 95% of them singletons. The J segment lost 6 bases and the V segment lost 4 bases, leaving 5 bases of the junction unmatched. The CDR3 extends over 14 amino acids. Looked up from germline, CDR1 is LGHNA and CDR2 is YSLEER. Sequencing used naive CD4+ T cells sorted from blood. The V gene is TRBV4-3, the J gene TRBJ2-1, with 8 nucleotides matching TRBD2. This clonotype was sampled from a woman in her fifties or sixties in good health and a related stem cell transplant donor. CDR3 region: CASSPGLVSNEQFF. DNA of the CDR3: TGCGCCAGCAGCCCGGGACTAGTCTCCAATGAGCAGTTCTTC.